This record looks at one T cell receptor (beta chain) sequence and its context. The data belong to a study of blood T cell repertoires in COVID-19. The data were produced by immunoSEQ multiplex PCR, yet TCRdb's version contains in-frame clones alone and is incomplete. The data hold around 260,000 clones, with 80% to 90% observed a single time. CDR1 and CDR2 from the germline V gene are WSHSY and SAAADI. V lost 3 bases and J lost 0; bases outside the gene matches: 3. This CDR3 contains 17 residues. This receptor was taken from a woman in her 30s who had recovered from COVID-19. Specimen: PBMCs or T cells enriched from blood (not recorded which). The chain recombines TRBV10-2 with TRBJ1-3, with TRBD1 matching over 12 bases. Here the CDR3 DNA reads TGCGCCAGCAGTGAAGGGACAGGGGGCAACTCTGGAAACACCATATATTTT. Protein: CASSEGTGGNSGNTIYF.